These 7 T cell receptor beta chains originate from one sample sequenced in a study of blood T cell repertoires in COVID-19. The repertoire was sequenced with immunoSEQ multiplex PCR; TCRdb's copy has only in-frame clones and lacks some. This table has about 83,000 clones, about 84% appearing once. The sequenced material came from peripheral blood. The source is a man in his fifties with active COVID-19.

This clone was seen only a few times. This chain uses TRBV3-1 (or the pseudogene TRBV3-2) with TRBJ2-6, with D maybe TRBD2 (5 bases). V lost 1 base and J lost 0, with 13 bases in between. The CDR3 spans 18 residues. CDR1 LGHDT and CDR2 YNNKEL come from the germline V gene (reference sequence). The CDR3 sequence is CASSQAPGTSSGANVLTF. CDR3 in DNA: TGTGCCAGCAGCCAAGCCCCAGGTACTAGCTCTGGGGCCAACGTCCTGACTTTC.

CDR3 nucleotide sequence: TGTGCCAGCAGCTTAAAGGTGACAGGAAGAATCGATGGCTACACCTTC. Translated, it gives CASSLKVTGRIDGYTF. This chain uses TRBV7-2 with TRBJ1-2, with D possibly TRBD1 on 6 matching bases. CDR3 length: 16 amino acids. CDR1 is SGHTA, CDR2 FQGNSA, per germline. V lost 2 bases to trimming and J lost 6 bases, with 19 bases between them.

This clone was counted a few times. V is TRBV10-3 and J is TRBJ1-5, with D perhaps matching TRBD1 (5 bases). This CDR3 has 14 residues. Between the trimmed V and J ends, which lost 3 bases and 7 bases, there was a span of 13 bases. CDR1 ENHRY and CDR2 SYGVKD come from the germline V gene. CDR3 protein: CAISDVGPGQPQHF. In nucleotides, the CDR3 is TGTGCCATCAGTGATGTGGGGCCAGGGCAGCCCCAGCATTTT.

The V call is TRBV6-5, the J call TRBJ1-1, with D possibly TRBD1 on 5 matching bases. With 5 bases removed from V and 1 base from J, the gap between germline ends came to 8 bases. Germline lookup yields CDR1 MNHEY and CDR2 SVGAGI. The CDR3 sequence is 13 residues long. The CDR3 protein is CASSTDRNTEAFF. In DNA form, the CDR3 reads TGTGCCAGCAGTACAGACAGGAACACTGAAGCTTTCTTT.

This chain links TRBV28 with TRBJ1-5; D may be TRBD1 (5 bases). Looked up from germline, CDR1 is MDHEN and CDR2 is SYDVKM. The CDR3 runs to 14 residues. The V and J ends lost 2 bases and 6 bases respectively, with 11 bases between them. The CDR3 nucleotides are TGTGCCAGCAGTTTAGGGCAGGGTCGTCAGCCCCAGCATTTT. Its protein product is CASSLGQGRQPQHF. The variable domain in full, with the rest retrieved from reference TRBV28 and TRBJ1-5, is DVKVTQSSRYLVKRTGEKVFLECVQDMDHENMFWYRQDPGLGLRLIYFSYDVKMKEKGDIPEGYSVSREKKERFSLILESASTNQTSMYLCASSLGQGRQPQHFGDGTRLSIL.

J is TRBJ1-6 and V is TRBV6-4; D is uncertain. CDR1 and CDR2 from the germline V gene are MRHNA and SNTAGT. The length of the CDR3 is 13 residues. Trimming took 0 bases from V and 7 from J, leaving 4 bases between them. The CDR3 DNA reads as TGTGCCAGCAGTGACTCGCGGAATTCACCCCTCCACTTT. Its translation is CASSDSRNSPLHF.

The genes are TRBV6-5 and TRBJ2-1; 9 nucleotides match TRBD2. Germline lookup yields CDR1 MNHEY and CDR2 SVGAGI. The trim removed 9 bases at V and 1 base at J, leaving 1 base unmatched. CDR3 length: 13 amino acids. The CDR3 loop reads CASTSGSYNEQFF. The DNA of the CDR3 is TGTGCCAGTACTAGCGGGTCCTACAATGAGCAGTTCTTC.